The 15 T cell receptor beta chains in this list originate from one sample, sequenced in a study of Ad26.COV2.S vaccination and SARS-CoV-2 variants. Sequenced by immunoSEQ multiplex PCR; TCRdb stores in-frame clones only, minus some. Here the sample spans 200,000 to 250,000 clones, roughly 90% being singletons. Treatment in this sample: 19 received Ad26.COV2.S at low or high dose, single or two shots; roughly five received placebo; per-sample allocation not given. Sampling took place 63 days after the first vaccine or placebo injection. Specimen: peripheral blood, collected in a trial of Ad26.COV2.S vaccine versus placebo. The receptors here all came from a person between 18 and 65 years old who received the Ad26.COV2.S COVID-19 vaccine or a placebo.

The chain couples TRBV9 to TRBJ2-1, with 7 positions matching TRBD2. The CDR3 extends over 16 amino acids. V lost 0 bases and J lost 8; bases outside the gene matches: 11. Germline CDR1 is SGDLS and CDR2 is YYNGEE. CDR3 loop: CASSVVGQAGSYEQFF. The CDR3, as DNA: TGTGCCAGCAGCGTAGTCGGGCAAGCGGGAAGCTATGAGCAGTTCTTC.

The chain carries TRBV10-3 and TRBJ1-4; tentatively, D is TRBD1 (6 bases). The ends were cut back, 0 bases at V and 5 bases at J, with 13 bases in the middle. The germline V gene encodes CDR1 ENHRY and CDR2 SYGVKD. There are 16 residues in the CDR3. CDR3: CAISESRGGLNEKLFF. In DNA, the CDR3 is TGTGCCATCAGTGAGTCGCGGGGGGGCTTAAATGAAAAACTGTTTTTT.

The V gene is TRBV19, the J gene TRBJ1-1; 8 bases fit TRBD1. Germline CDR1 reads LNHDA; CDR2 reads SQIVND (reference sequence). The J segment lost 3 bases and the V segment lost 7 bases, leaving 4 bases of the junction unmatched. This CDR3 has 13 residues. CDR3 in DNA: TGTGCCAGTAACGACAGGGGTTACACTGAAGCTTTCTTT. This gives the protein CASNDRGYTEAFF.

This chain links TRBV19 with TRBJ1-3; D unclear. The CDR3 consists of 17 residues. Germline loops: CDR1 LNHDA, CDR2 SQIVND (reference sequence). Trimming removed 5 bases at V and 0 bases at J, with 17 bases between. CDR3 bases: TGTGCCAGTAGTCTCAAGCTGGACCGCTTCTCTGGAAACACCATATATTTT. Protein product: CASSLKLDRFSGNTIYF.

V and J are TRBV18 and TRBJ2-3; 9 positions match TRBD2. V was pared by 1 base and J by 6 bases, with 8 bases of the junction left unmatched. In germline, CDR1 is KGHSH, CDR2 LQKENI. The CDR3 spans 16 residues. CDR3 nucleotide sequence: TGTGCCAGCTCACCACGGCCAGCGGGAGGCCGGGATACGCAGTATTTT. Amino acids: CASSPRPAGGRDTQYF.

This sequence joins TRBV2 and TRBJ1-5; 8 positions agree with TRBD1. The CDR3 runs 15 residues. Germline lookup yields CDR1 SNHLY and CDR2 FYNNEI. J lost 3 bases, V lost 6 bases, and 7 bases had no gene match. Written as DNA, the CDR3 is TGTGCCAGCAGAGCCGACAGGGGAGTCAATCAGCCCCAGCATTTT. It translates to CASRADRGVNQPQHF. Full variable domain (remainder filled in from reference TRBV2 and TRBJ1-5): EPEVTQTPSHQVTQMGQEVILRCVPISNHLYFYWYRQILGQKVEFLVSFYNNEISEKSEIFDDQFSVERPDGSNFTLKIRSTKLEDSAMYFCASRADRGVNQPQHFGDGTRLSIL.

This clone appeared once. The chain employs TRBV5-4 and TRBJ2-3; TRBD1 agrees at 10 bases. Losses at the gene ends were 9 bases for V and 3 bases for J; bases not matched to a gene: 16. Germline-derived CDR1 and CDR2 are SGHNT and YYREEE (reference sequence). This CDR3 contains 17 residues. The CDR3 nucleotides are TGTGCCATCGAGAGGGACAGGGGTACCCGAACTACAGATACGCAGTATTTT. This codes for CAIERDRGTRTTDTQYF. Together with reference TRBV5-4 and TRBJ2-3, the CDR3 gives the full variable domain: ETGVTQSPTHLIKTRGQQVTLRCSSQSGHNTVSWYQQALGQGPQFIFQYYREEENGRGNFPPRFSGLQFPNYSSELNVNALELDDSALYLCAIERDRGTRTTDTQYFGPGTRLTVL.

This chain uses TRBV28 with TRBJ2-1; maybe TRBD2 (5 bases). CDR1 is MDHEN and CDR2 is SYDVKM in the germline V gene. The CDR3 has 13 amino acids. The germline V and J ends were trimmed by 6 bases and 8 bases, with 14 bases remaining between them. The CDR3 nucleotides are TGTGCCAGCAGGGAGGCTGTATGGTATGAGCAGTTCTTC. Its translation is CASREAVWYEQFF.

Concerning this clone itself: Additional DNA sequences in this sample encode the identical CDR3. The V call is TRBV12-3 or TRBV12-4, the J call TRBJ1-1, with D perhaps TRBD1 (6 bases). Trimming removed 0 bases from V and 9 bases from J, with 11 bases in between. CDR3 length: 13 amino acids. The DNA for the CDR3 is TGTGCCAGCAGTTTAGCAACCCGGGACAAAGCTTTCTTT. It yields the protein CASSLATRDKAFF.

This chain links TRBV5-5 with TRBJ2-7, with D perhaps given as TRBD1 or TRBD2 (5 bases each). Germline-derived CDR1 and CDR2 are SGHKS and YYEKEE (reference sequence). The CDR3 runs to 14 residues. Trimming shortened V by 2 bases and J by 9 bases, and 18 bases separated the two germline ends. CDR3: CASSFAGTQALQYF. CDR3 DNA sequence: TGTGCCAGCAGCTTCGCCGGGACCCAAGCCCTGCAGTACTTC.

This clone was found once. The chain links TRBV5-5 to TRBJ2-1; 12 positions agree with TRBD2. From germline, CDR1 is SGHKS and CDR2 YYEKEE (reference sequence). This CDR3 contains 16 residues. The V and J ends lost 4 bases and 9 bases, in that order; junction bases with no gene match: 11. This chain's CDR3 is CASSRRTSGNYGEQFF. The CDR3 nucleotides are TGTGCCAGCAGCCGTCGGACTAGCGGGAACTACGGTGAGCAGTTCTTC.

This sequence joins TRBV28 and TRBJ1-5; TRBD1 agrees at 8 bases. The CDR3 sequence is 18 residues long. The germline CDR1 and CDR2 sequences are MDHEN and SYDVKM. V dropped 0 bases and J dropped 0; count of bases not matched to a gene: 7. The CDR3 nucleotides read TGTGCCAGCAGTTTATGGCCGGACAGGGTTTATAGCAATCAGCCCCAGCATTTT. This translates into CASSLWPDRVYSNQPQHF.

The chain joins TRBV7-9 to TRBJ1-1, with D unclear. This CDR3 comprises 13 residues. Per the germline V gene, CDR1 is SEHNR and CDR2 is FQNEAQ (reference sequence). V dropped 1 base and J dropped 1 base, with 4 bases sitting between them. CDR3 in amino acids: CASSLVTNTEAFF. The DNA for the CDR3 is TGTGCCAGCAGCTTAGTGACGAACACTGAAGCTTTCTTT.

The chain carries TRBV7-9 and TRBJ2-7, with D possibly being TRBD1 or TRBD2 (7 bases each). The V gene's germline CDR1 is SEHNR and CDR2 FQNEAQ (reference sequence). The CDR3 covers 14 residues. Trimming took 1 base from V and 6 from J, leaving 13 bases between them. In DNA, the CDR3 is TGTGCCAGCAGCTTAGGACAGGGAGGGGCCGAGCAGTACTTC. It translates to CASSLGQGGAEQYF.

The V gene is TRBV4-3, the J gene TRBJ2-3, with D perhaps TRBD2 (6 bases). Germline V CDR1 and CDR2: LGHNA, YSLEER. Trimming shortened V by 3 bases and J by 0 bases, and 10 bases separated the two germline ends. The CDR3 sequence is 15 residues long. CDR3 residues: CASSQGRISTDTQYF. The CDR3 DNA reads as TGCGCCAGCAGCCAGGGGAGGATTAGCACAGATACGCAGTATTTT.